Listed below are T cell receptor beta chains from one sample, sequenced in a study of blood T cell repertoires in COVID-19. Measured with immunoSEQ multiplex PCR; TCRdb has only the in-frame clones, and not every one. Of 150,000 or so clones listed, 84% are singletons. Material: PBMCs or T cells enriched from blood (not recorded which). These receptors were collected from a woman aged 50 to 60 who had been exposed to COVID-19. Each CDR3 is given with its conserved first and last residue. A D gene is named only where the DNA matches it firmly. Some rows have no size entry. The others give once, few or many, or a class for an expanded clone.

V: TRBV7-6
size: NA
J: TRBJ2-5
D: NA
DNA: TGTGCCAGCAGCTTAGACGAGGTGCAAGAGACCCAGTACTTC
CDR3: CASSLDEVQETQYF

V: TRBV7-2
size: NA
J: TRBJ2-4
D: NA
DNA: TGTGCCAGCAGCTCGGCGAGGGCAAACATTCAGTACTTC
CDR3: CASSSARANIQYF

V: TRBV9
size: once
J: TRBJ1-1
D: NA
DNA: TGTGCCAGCAGCGTTGATGCAGGGTGGGGGAACACTGAAGCTTTCTTT
CDR3: CASSVDAGWGNTEAFF

V: TRBV28
size: NA
J: TRBJ2-5
D: NA
DNA: TGTGCCAGCAGTTTTGGAGGGTTATTGGAGACCCAGTACTTC
CDR3: CASSFGGLLETQYF

V: TRBV9
size: NA
J: TRBJ1-5
D: NA
DNA: TGTGCCAGCAGCGTGACAGATCGATCAGATGACCAGCATTTT
CDR3: CASSVTDRSDDQHF

V: TRBV24-1
size: NA
J: TRBJ2-3
D: TRBD2
DNA: TGTGCCACCAGTGATCGTAGCGGGGGGGCTGCAGATACGCAGTATTTT
CDR3: CATSDRSGGAADTQYF

V: TRBV29-1
size: NA
J: TRBJ2-3
D: NA
DNA: TGCAGCGTTGAAAGCCCCCTAGCCCACACAGATACGCAGTATTTT
CDR3: CSVESPLAHTDTQYF

V: TRBV19
size: NA
J: TRBJ2-5
D: NA
DNA: TGTGCCAGTAGTATAGCGGTTAGCAGCCAAGAGACCCAGTACTTC
CDR3: CASSIAVSSQETQYF

V: TRBV11-2
size: NA
J: TRBJ2-7
D: NA
DNA: TGTGCCAGCACCCTTAGGAGCGGCCTAGCCTACGAGCAGTACTTC
CDR3: CASTLRSGLAYEQYF

V: TRBV18
size: NA
J: TRBJ1-5
D: NA
DNA: TGTGCCAGCTCACCACGGGGACAAGGCAATCAGCCCCAGCATTTT
CDR3: CASSPRGQGNQPQHF

V: TRBV2
size: NA
J: TRBJ2-1
D: NA
DNA: TGTGCCAGTGGGGCGAGCTCCTACAATGAGCAGTTCTTC
CDR3: CASGASSYNEQFF

V: TRBV29-1
size: NA
J: TRBJ1-5
D: NA
DNA: TGCAGCGTTGGGCATAGCGATCAGCCCCAGCATTTT
CDR3: CSVGHSDQPQHF

V: TRBV29-1
size: NA
J: TRBJ1-2
D: TRBD1
DNA: TGCAGCGCCACCGGGACAGGGATTGCCTATGGCTACACCTTC
CDR3: CSATGTGIAYGYTF

V: TRBV5-8
size: NA
J: TRBJ2-3
D: TRBD2
DNA: TGTGCCAGCAGCTTGGGACTACCGGGAGGGGCAGATACGCAGTATTTT
CDR3: CASSLGLPGGADTQYF

V: TRBV3-1/TRBV3-2
size: NA
J: TRBJ2-7
D: NA
DNA: TGTGCCAGCAGCCAAACAGGTCCCGCCACCTACGAGCAGTACTTC
CDR3: CASSQTGPATYEQYF

V: TRBV29-1
size: NA
J: TRBJ2-7
D: TRBD1
DNA: TGCAGCGTTGAATCGCCGACAGGGAACGAGCAGTACTTC
CDR3: CSVESPTGNEQYF

V: TRBV9
size: NA
J: TRBJ2-3
D: TRBD2
DNA: TGTGCCAGCAGCGTGACTAGCGGGAACACAGATACGCAGTATTTT
CDR3: CASSVTSGNTDTQYF

V: TRBV3-1/TRBV3-2
size: few
J: TRBJ2-7
D: NA
DNA: TGTGCCAGCAGCCAAGACCCGTACGAGCAGTACTTC
CDR3: CASSQDPYEQYF

V: TRBV5-1
size: NA
J: TRBJ2-1
D: TRBD2
DNA: TGCGCCAGCAGCTTGACTAGCGATAACAATGAGCAGTTCTTC
CDR3: CASSLTSDNNEQFF

V: TRBV9
size: NA
J: TRBJ2-5
D: TRBD2
DNA: TGTGCCAGCAGCCTGGGACTAGCGGGGGGGAACCAAGAGACCCAGTACTTC
CDR3: CASSLGLAGGNQETQYF

V: TRBV7-6
size: NA
J: TRBJ2-1
D: TRBD2
DNA: TGTGCCAGCAGCTTAGTGGCGGGAGGGCTCGGTGAGCAGTTCTTC
CDR3: CASSLVAGGLGEQFF

V: TRBV5-5
size: NA
J: TRBJ1-1
D: NA
DNA: TGTGCCAGCAGCCTGACGAGGGCGGGCACTGAAGCTTTCTTT
CDR3: CASSLTRAGTEAFF

V: TRBV7-8
size: NA
J: TRBJ2-7
D: TRBD1
DNA: TGTGCCAGCAGCTTAGCGGGCAGGGGGCGAGGTTTTGGGCAGTACTTC
CDR3: CASSLAGRGRGFGQYF

V: TRBV14
size: NA
J: TRBJ2-7
D: TRBD1
DNA: TGTGCCAGCAGCCAAGATCGGTCAGGGGGCAGGGAGCAGTACTTC
CDR3: CASSQDRSGGREQYF

V: TRBV29-1
size: NA
J: TRBJ2-1
D: TRBD2
DNA: TGCAGCGTTGTGGCTAGCGGGGACAATGAGCAGTTCTTC
CDR3: CSVVASGDNEQFF

V: TRBV7-2
size: NA
J: TRBJ2-1
D: TRBD1
DNA: TGTGCCAGCAGCTTAGGTGGACAGGGGAAAGGGAATGAGCAGTTCTTC
CDR3: CASSLGGQGKGNEQFF

V: TRBV27
size: NA
J: TRBJ1-2
D: TRBD1
DNA: TGTGCCAGCAAAGACAGGGGCTATGGCTACACCTTC
CDR3: CASKDRGYGYTF

V: TRBV9
size: once
J: TRBJ1-2
D: TRBD1
DNA: TGTGCCAGCGGCGCTACAGGGGACGGTGGCTACACCTTC
CDR3: CASGATGDGGYTF

V: TRBV27
size: NA
J: TRBJ1-2
D: NA
DNA: TGTGCCAGCAGTTCACAGGGTCGTGGCTACACCTTC
CDR3: CASSSQGRGYTF

V: TRBV5-1
size: NA
J: TRBJ1-1
D: TRBD1
DNA: TGCGCCAGCAGCTACAGGGGGCTTAACACTGAAGCTTTCTTT
CDR3: CASSYRGLNTEAFF

V: TRBV2
size: NA
J: TRBJ2-5
D: NA
DNA: TGTGCCAGCATAGGGGAAGAGACCCAGTACTTC
CDR3: CASIGEETQYF

V: TRBV5-4
size: NA
J: TRBJ1-2
D: NA
DNA: TGTGCCAGCAGTAATGACTGGACAGATAACTATGGCTACACCTTC
CDR3: CASSNDWTDNYGYTF

V: TRBV4-1
size: NA
J: TRBJ2-5
D: NA
DNA: TGCGCCAGCAGCCAAGGTCCCAGCGGGCAAGAGACCCAGTACTTC
CDR3: CASSQGPSGQETQYF

V: TRBV6-6
size: once
J: TRBJ2-1
D: NA
DNA: TGTGCCAGCAGTGGCCGATGGGCGGGATACAATGAGCAGTTCTTC
CDR3: CASSGRWAGYNEQFF

V: TRBV11-2
size: NA
J: TRBJ2-1
D: TRBD2
DNA: TGTGCCAGCAGCATTTCCCTAGCGGGGGTACTCAATGAGCAGTTCTTC
CDR3: CASSISLAGVLNEQFF

V: TRBV3-1/TRBV3-2
size: NA
J: TRBJ2-3
D: TRBD2
DNA: TGTGCCAGCAGCCATATCCTAGCGGGGGGCACAGATACGCAGTATTTT
CDR3: CASSHILAGGTDTQYF

V: TRBV21-1
size: once
J: TRBJ1-3
D: NA
DNA: TGTGCCAGCAGAGTCAGGTGCACCATATATTTT
CDR3: CASRVRCTIYF

V: TRBV12-3/TRBV12-4
size: few
J: TRBJ1-2
D: NA
DNA: TGTGCCAGCAGTTTTGTCGGCTATGGCTACACCTTC
CDR3: CASSFVGYGYTF

V: TRBV6-5
size: NA
J: TRBJ2-5
D: TRBD1
DNA: TGTGCCAGCAGTTACCGCCCCGACAGGGTAGAGACCCAGTACTTC
CDR3: CASSYRPDRVETQYF

V: TRBV19
size: NA
J: TRBJ2-5
D: NA
DNA: TGTGCCAGTAGAAGTGGGGTGTCAGGGCCATACCAAGAGACCCAGTACTTC
CDR3: CASRSGVSGPYQETQYF

V: TRBV11-2
size: NA
J: TRBJ2-7
D: TRBD1
DNA: TGTGCCAGCAGCTTAGAGGGCTACCGAGACAGGGGTTCCTACGAGCAGTACTTC
CDR3: CASSLEGYRDRGSYEQYF

V: TRBV6-1
size: NA
J: TRBJ1-3
D: NA
DNA: TGTGCCAGCAGTGAGCCAGGGTTGGGAAACACCATATATTTT
CDR3: CASSEPGLGNTIYF